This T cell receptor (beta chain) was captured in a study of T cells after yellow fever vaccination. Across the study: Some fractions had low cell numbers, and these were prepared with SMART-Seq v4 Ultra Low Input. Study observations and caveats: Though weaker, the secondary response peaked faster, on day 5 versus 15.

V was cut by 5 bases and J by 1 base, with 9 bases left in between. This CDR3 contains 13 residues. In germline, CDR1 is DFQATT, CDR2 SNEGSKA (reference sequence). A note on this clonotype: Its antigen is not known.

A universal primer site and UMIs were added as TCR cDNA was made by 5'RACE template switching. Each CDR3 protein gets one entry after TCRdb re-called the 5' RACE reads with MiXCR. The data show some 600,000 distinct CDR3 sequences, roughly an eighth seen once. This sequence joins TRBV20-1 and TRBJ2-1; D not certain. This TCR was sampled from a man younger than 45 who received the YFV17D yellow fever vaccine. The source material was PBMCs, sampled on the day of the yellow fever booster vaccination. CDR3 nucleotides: TGCAGTGCTCACGAATTTTCCTACAATGAGCAGTTCTTC. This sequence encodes CSAHEFSYNEQFF.